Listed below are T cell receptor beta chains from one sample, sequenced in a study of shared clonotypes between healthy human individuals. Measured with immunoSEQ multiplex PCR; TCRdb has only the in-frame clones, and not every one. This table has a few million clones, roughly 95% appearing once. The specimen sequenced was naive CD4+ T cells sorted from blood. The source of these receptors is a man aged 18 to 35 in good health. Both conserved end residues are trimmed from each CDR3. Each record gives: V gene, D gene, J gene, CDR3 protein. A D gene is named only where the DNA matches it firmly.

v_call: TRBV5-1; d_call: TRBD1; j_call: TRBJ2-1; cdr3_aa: ASSKGTVGNEQF
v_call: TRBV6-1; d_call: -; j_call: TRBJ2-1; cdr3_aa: ASSDRSEQF
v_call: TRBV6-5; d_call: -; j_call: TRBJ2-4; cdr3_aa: ASSRGVKAKNIQY
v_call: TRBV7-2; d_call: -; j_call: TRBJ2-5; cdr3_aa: ASSLRGYQETQY
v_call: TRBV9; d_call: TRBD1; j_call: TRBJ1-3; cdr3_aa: ASSVGAGTVDGNTIY
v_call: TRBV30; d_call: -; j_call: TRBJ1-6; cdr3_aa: AWRQIQGSYNSPLH
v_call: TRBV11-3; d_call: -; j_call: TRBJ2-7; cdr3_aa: ASSLDLVSEQY
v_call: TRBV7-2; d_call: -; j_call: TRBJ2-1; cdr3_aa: ASSFYGAYNEQF
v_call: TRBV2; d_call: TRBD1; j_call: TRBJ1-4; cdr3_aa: ASSIIQGLLPV
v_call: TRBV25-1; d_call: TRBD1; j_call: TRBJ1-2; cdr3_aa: ASGEGQGYSGYT